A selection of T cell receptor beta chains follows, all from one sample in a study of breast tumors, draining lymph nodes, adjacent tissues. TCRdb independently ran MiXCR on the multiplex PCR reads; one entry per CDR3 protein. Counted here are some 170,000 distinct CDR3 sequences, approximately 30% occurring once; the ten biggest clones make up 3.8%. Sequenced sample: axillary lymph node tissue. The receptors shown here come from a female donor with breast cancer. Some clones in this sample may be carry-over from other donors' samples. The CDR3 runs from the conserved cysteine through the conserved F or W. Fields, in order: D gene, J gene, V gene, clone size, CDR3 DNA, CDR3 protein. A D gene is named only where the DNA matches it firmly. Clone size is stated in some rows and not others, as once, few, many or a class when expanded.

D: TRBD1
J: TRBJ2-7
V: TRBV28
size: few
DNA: TGTGCCAGCAGTCCGCCGGGACAGGGGGCGAGTTGGCAGTACTTC
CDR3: CASSPPGQGASWQYF

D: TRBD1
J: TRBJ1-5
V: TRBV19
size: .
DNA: TGTGCCAGTAGTACTGGGGACAGGGTACATCAGCCCCAGCATTTT
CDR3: CASSTGDRVHQPQHF

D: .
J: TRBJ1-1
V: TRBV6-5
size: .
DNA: TGTGCCAGCAGCCCCACAGGGTCGACTGAAGCTTTCTTT
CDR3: CASSPTGSTEAFF

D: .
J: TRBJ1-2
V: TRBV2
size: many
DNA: TGTGCCAGCAAGGGAATACAGGAGGGCTACACCTTC
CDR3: CASKGIQEGYTF

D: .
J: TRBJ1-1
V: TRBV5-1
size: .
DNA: TGCGCCAGCAGCTTGGGTGTCAGGGAATCTGAAGCTTTCTTT
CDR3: CASSLGVRESEAFF

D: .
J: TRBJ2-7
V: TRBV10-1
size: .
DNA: TGCGCCAGCAGTGAGTGGGGGCAGGGCCAGAACGAGCAGTACTTC
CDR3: CASSEWGQGQNEQYF

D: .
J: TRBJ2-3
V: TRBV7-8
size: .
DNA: TGTGCCAGCAGCTTAGCCGTGCGCAGGGGGAGGGCCCCAGATACGCAGTATTTT
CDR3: CASSLAVRRGRAPDTQYF

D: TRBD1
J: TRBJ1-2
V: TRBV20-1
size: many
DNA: TGCAGTGCTAGGACAGGGTCGTACAGTAACTATGGCTACACCTTC
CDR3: CSARTGSYSNYGYTF

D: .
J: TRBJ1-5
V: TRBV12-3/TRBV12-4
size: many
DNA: TGTGCCAGCAGTTCCCGGGACAAGGAGAGTCAGCCCCAGCATTTT
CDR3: CASSSRDKESQPQHF

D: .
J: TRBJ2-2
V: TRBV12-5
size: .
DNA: TGTGCTAGTGGAGACACAGGGAGAAGGCAGCTGTTTTTT
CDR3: CASGDTGRRQLFF

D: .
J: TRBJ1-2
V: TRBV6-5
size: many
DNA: TGTGCCAGCAGTCACTCGGTTAGGGGGTGGGATGGCTACACCTTC
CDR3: CASSHSVRGWDGYTF

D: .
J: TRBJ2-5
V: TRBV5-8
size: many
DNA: TGTGCCAGCAGCTTCGGACGGGGCCAAGAGACCCAGTACTTC
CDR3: CASSFGRGQETQYF

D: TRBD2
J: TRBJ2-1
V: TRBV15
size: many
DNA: TGTGCCACCAGCAGAGGGGGGACTACCAAGTACAATGAGCAGTTCTTC
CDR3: CATSRGGTTKYNEQFF

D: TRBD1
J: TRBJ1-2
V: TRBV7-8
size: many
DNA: TGTGCCAGCAGCGACAGGGGAGGGGGCTACACCTTC
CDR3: CASSDRGGGYTF

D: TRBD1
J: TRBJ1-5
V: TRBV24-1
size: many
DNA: TGTGCCACCCGGGGGACAGGACCCTATCAGCCCCAGCATTTT
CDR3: CATRGTGPYQPQHF

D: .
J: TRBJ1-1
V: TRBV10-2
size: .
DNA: TGCGCCAGCAGTGACCCGGGACCCACTTCGGTCAGGGGAGCTTTCTTT
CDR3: CASSDPGPTSVRGAFF

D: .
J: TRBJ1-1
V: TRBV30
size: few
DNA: TGTGCCTGGATTTCTATAGGGAACACTGAAGCTTTCTTT
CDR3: CAWISIGNTEAFF

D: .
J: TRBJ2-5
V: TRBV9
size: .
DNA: TGTGCCAGCAGCGTGACCCAGTACTTC
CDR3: CASSVTQYF

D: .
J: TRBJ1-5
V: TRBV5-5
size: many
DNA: TGTGCCAGCAGCTCCCGGGACGGCAATCAGCCCCAGCATTTT
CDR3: CASSSRDGNQPQHF

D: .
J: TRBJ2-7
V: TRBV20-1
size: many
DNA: TGCAGTGCTAGAGATCTTAAGGTGGAGGCCCACGAGCAGTACTTC
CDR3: CSARDLKVEAHEQYF

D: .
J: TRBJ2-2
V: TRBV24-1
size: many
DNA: TGTGCCACCAGTAGGGGTACGAACACCGGGGAGCTGTTTTTT
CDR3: CATSRGTNTGELFF

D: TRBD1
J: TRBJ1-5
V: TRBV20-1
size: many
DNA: TGCAGTGCTAGACGAACAGGGGGCGGCAATCAGCCCCAGCATTTT
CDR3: CSARRTGGGNQPQHF

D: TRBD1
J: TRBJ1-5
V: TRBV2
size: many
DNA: TGTGCCAGCAGTGATAACCCGGACAGGGCGGTCCAGCCCCAGCATTTT
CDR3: CASSDNPDRAVQPQHF

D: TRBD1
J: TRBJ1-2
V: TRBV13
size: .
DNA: TGTGCCAGCAGCCAGGGGGGACAGGGGATTATTGGGTATGGCTACACCTTC
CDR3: CASSQGGQGIIGYGYTF

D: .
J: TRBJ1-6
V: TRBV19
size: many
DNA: TGTGCCAGTAGTGGGGAGGAAAGATCACCCCTCCACTTT
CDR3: CASSGEERSPLHF

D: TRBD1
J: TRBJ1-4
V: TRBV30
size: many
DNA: TGTGCCTGGGGACAGGCGAACGAAAAACTGTTTTTT
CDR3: CAWGQANEKLFF

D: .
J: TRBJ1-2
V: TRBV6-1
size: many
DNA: TGTGCCAGCAGTGAAGCGCTGGGTGGCTACACCTTC
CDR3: CASSEALGGYTF

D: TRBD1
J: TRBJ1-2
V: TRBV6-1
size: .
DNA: TGTGCCAGCAGTCCGGGACAGGGACCTTATGGCTACGCCTTC
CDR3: CASSPGQGPYGYAF

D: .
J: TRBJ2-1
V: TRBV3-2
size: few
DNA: TGTGCCAGCAGCCCCCGGGACTACCGGGGCAATGAGCAGTTCTTC
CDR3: CASSPRDYRGNEQFF

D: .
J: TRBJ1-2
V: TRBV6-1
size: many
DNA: TGTGCCAGCAGTGAAGTCGTGGCCGCGTATGGCTACACCTTC
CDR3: CASSEVVAAYGYTF

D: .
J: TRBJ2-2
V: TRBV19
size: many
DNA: TGTGCCAGTACGAGCCCCCTAGCTCGGGTGATCGGGGAGCTGTTTTTT
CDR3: CASTSPLARVIGELFF

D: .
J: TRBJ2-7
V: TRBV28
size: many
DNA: TGTGCCAGCAGGCGAGAAGGTCCTACCTACGAGCAGTACTTC
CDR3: CASRREGPTYEQYF

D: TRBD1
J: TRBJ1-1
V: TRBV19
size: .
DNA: TGTGCCAGTAGCACCGGGACAGCCAGGTCGAACACTGAAGCTTTCTTT
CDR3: CASSTGTARSNTEAFF

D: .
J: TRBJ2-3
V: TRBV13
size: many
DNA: TGTGCCAGCAGCCACACAGATACGCAGTATTTT
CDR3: CASSHTDTQYF

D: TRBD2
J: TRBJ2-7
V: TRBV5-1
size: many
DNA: TGCGCCAGCAGCTTGGAAGCGGGGCTGGCCTACGAGCAGTACTTC
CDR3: CASSLEAGLAYEQYF

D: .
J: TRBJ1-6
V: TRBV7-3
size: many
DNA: TGTGCCAGCAGCTTAGGTGCAGGGTCACCCCTCCACTTT
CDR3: CASSLGAGSPLHF

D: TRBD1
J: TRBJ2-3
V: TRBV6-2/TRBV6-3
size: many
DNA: TGTGCCAGCAACTTTGGGACAGGGATGCAGTATTTT
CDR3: CASNFGTGMQYF

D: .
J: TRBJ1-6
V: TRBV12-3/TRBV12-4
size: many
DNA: TGTGCCAGCAGTTTAGCGCGGGCCAGGGTTTCACCCCTCCACTTT
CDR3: CASSLARARVSPLHF

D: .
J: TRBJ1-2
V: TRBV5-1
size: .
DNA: TGCGCCAGCAGCTTGGTGGGTAGACTTGACTACACCTTC
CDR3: CASSLVGRLDYTF

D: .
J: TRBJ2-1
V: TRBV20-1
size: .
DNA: TGCAGTGCTAGACGGCAGTCCTACAATGAGCAGTTCTTC
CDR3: CSARRQSYNEQFF

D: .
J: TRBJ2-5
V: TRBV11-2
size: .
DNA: TGTGCCAGCAGCCATGCCAGTAGACAGGCGGGGGAAGAGACCCAGTACTTC
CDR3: CASSHASRQAGEETQYF

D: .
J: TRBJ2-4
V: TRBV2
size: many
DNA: TGTGCCAGCAGCCCCCCTTCGGGGACGGTAAAAAACATTCAGTACTTC
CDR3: CASSPPSGTVKNIQYF

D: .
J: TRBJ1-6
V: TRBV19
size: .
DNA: TGTGCCAGTAGTGCTCAGCTGTGCTCCTATAATTCACCCCTCCACTTT
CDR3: CASSAQLCSYNSPLHF

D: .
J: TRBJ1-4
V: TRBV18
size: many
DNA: TGTGCCAGCTCAGGGGCCAGGGGTGAAAAACTGTTTTTT
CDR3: CASSGARGEKLFF

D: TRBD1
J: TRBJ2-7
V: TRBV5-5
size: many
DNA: TGTGCCAGCAGCTTCGGGACAGGGACCTACGAGCAGTACTTC
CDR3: CASSFGTGTYEQYF

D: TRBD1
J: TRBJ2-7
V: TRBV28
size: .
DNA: TGTGCCAGCGGTTTACGACAGGGGAATGAGCAGTACTTC
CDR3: CASGLRQGNEQYF

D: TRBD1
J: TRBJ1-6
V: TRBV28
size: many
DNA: TGTGCCAGCAGATTACACAGGGGGGCTAATTCACCCCTCCACTTT
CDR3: CASRLHRGANSPLHF

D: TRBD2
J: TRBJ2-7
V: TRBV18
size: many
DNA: TGTGCCAGCTCACCACCCGGACTAGCGGGAGCCCCCGAGCAGTACTTC
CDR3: CASSPPGLAGAPEQYF

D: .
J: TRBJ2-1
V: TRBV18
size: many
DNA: TGTGCCAGCTCACCCCGGGATGGCGCGGGACGCCAGTTCTTC
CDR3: CASSPRDGAGRQFF